Shown below are 23 T cell receptor beta chains from a single sample sequenced in a study of T cell responses to AZD1222 COVID-19 vaccine. Profiled with immunoSEQ multiplex PCR; TCRdb holds only in-frame clones, not every one. The top ten hold approximately 3% of the sample, which has 100,000 to 120,000 clones, nearly 90% seen once. The sequenced sample was peripheral blood, obtained on day 0 of AZD1222 vaccination. Receptor source: an adult in good health.

The chain has TRBV5-1 and TRBJ2-1; 10 bases match TRBD1. The length of the CDR3 is 17 residues. In germline, CDR1 is SGHRS, CDR2 YFSETQ. V was clipped by 0 bases and J by 3 bases; unmatched bases: 6. CDR3 bases: TGCGCCAGCAGCTTGGATGGTGGGACAGGGGACTACAATGAGCAGTTCTTC. Translating it yields CASSLDGGTGDYNEQFF.

The chain is built from TRBV7-2 and TRBJ1-2; 8 bases line up with TRBD1. With V trimmed by 5 bases and J by 7 bases, 15 bases remained unmatched. Looked up from germline, CDR1 is SGHTA and CDR2 is FQGNSA. The CDR3 is made up of 16 amino acids. CDR3 DNA: TGTGCCAGCAGCCTAAGGATGGGGCAGGGGGCTGTTGGCTACACCTTC. Translated: CASSLRMGQGAVGYTF.

V gene TRBV7-6 combines with J gene TRBJ1-1; D call uncertain. The CDR3 is 13 amino acids. V was clipped by 5 bases and J by 0 bases, with 7 bases between them. Per the germline V gene, CDR1 is SGHVS and CDR2 is FNYEAQ. The CDR3 region has the DNA TGTGCCAGCAGCCCCCGATTGAACACTGAAGCTTTCTTT. Its protein is CASSPRLNTEAFF.

This chain connects TRBV19 to TRBJ1-1; 7 nucleotides match TRBD1. The CDR3 is 12 residues long. J gave up 11 bases and V 7 bases, and 10 bases lay outside the gene matches. Per germline, CDR1 LNHDA and CDR2 SQIVND (reference sequence). CDR3 sequence reads: CASKRQGSDAFF. The CDR3, as DNA: TGTGCCAGTAAAAGACAGGGCAGTGACGCTTTCTTT.

The chain has TRBV15 and TRBJ2-3, with 8 nucleotides matching TRBD1. The length of the CDR3 is 15 residues. V lost 1 base and J lost 9; bases outside the gene matches: 9. Germline lookup yields CDR1 LNHNV and CDR2 YYDKDF (reference sequence). Here the CDR3 reads CATSRARTGTLTQYF. In DNA, the CDR3 is TGTGCCACCAGCAGAGCCCGGACAGGGACGCTGACGCAGTATTTT.

The chain combines TRBV12-5 with TRBJ1-1; D unclear. V was shortened by 3 bases and J by 3 bases, with 8 bases between the two germline ends. In germline, CDR1 is LGHNT, CDR2 FRNRAP. The CDR3 consists of 13 residues. The CDR3 DNA sequence: TGTGCTAGTGGTTTCGCGAGAGACACTGAAGCTTTCTTT. Translating it yields CASGFARDTEAFF.

V gene TRBV28 combines with J gene TRBJ1-2, with TRBD1 matching 8 bases. The CDR3 has 15 residues. Trimming cost V 4 bases and J 7 bases; bases outside gene matches: 11. In germline, CDR1 is MDHEN, CDR2 SYDVKM. The CDR3 region is CASSSQGAALSGYTF. The CDR3 nucleotides are TGTGCCAGCAGTTCCCAGGGGGCGGCTCTAAGTGGCTACACCTTC.

This sequence joins TRBV5-8 and TRBJ2-3; D possibly uses TRBD1 or TRBD2 (6 bases each). Germline loops: CDR1 SGHTS, CDR2 YDEGEE. V lost 4 bases and J 3 bases, leaving 18 bases between the germline ends. CDR3 length equals 16 residues. The CDR3 nucleotides read TGTGCCAGCAGCGTGTCTTGGGGGGCGAGGACAGATACGCAGTATTTT. It translates to CASSVSWGARTDTQYF.

The V gene is TRBV10-2, the J gene TRBJ1-1; D ambiguous. Germline CDR1 and CDR2: WSHSY and SAAADI. V lost 7 bases, J lost 3 bases, and 3 bases lay in between. The CDR3 spans 10 residues. The CDR3 sequence: CASKDTEAFF. In DNA, the CDR3 is TGCGCCAGCAAAGACACTGAAGCTTTCTTT.

The rearrangement joins TRBV5-1 to TRBJ2-7, with unresolved D. Trimming left V 0 bases short and J 0 bases short, with 4 bases between. This CDR3 region has 13 residues. Germline CDR1 reads SGHRS; CDR2 reads YFSETQ. The CDR3 region is CASSLASSYEQYF. In DNA form, the CDR3 reads TGCGCCAGCAGCTTGGCCAGCTCCTACGAGCAGTACTTC.

The gene calls are TRBV19 and TRBJ1-5; D is undetermined. There are 14 residues in the CDR3. The germline gives CDR1 LNHDA, CDR2 SQIVND (reference sequence). With 4 bases removed from V and 3 bases from J, the gap between germline ends came to 10 bases. Here the CDR3 DNA reads TGTGCCAGTAGTACGTCCGGAAACAATCAGCCCCAGCATTTT. It specifies CASSTSGNNQPQHF.

The CDR3 protein is CASSFRGPDTEAFF. CDR3 nucleotide sequence: TGTGCCAGCAGCTTTCGCGGACCAGACACTGAAGCTTTCTTT. The rearrangement uses TRBV7-2 and TRBJ1-1; no clear D gene. The V end was cut by 3 bases, the J end by 3 bases, with 11 bases between. Germline V gives CDR1 SGHTA, CDR2 FQGNSA. The length of the CDR3 is 14 residues.

The chain has TRBV7-9 and TRBJ2-1, with 10 bases fitting TRBD2. Trimming removed 5 bases from V and 7 bases from J; junction bases left unmatched: 5. The CDR3 extends over 14 amino acids. CDR1 is SEHNR and CDR2 is FQNEAQ in the germline V gene (reference sequence). The CDR3 sequence: CASSTGTSVNEQFF. In DNA form, the CDR3 reads TGTGCCAGCAGCACCGGGACTAGCGTAAATGAGCAGTTCTTC.

V usage is TRBV6-6 and J usage is TRBJ1-1, with TRBD1 identical over 9 bases. Germline V gene lookup returns CDR1 MNHNY and CDR2 SVGAGI (reference sequence). This CDR3 spans 18 amino acids. V was clipped by 5 bases and J by 4 bases; unmatched bases: 17. The CDR3: CASSPGQGTGTMGTEAFF. CDR3 in DNA: TGTGCCAGCAGTCCAGGACAGGGGACAGGAACGATGGGCACTGAAGCTTTCTTT.

This clone was seen just once. This CDR3 reads CASSYLGTGRNEQFF. CDR3 sequence (DNA): TGTGCCAGCAGTTACCTCGGGACAGGGAGGAATGAGCAGTTCTTC. V usage is TRBV13 and J usage is TRBJ2-1; TRBD1 aligns across 9 bases. This CDR3 has 15 amino acids. Germline V lookup: CDR1 PRHDT, CDR2 FYEKMQ (reference sequence). V shed 6 bases and J 7 bases; nucleotides not matched to a gene: 10.

The genes are TRBV5-1 and TRBJ1-1, with TRBD1 matching over 9 bases. The length of the CDR3 is 16 residues. Germline V CDR1 and CDR2: SGHRS, YFSETQ. Unmatched junction bases numbered 7, after V lost 0 bases and J lost 4 bases. CDR3 nucleotide sequence: TGCGCCAGCAGCTTGGTGGGACAGGGTTGGGGCACTGAAGCTTTCTTT. Translation: CASSLVGQGWGTEAFF.

J is TRBJ1-4 and V is TRBV3-1 (or the pseudogene TRBV3-2), with a possible D match to TRBD1 (6 bases). The germline CDR1 and CDR2 sequences are LGHDT and YNNKEL (reference sequence). The CDR3 covers 15 residues. Trimming stripped 5 bases from V and 3 bases from J, with 13 bases between. Here the CDR3 DNA reads TGTGCCAGCAGCAAGATGACAGGCCCTAATGAAAAACTGTTTTTT. This gives the protein CASSKMTGPNEKLFF.

The rearrangement joins TRBV6-6 to TRBJ1-1; D not certain. The CDR3 totals 15 residues. In germline, CDR1 is MNHNY, CDR2 SVGAGI (reference sequence). V lost 5 bases and J 1 base, leaving 14 bases between the germline ends. This CDR3 reads CASSQTNGGNTEAFF. The CDR3 nucleotides are TGTGCCAGCAGTCAGACCAACGGTGGGAACACTGAAGCTTTCTTT.

The V and J genes are TRBV5-4 and TRBJ2-7; D tentatively reads TRBD1 or TRBD2 (6 bases each). The CDR3 runs 16 residues. The germline CDR1 and CDR2 sequences are SGHNT and YYREEE (reference sequence). V was pared by 2 bases and J by 5 bases, with 20 bases between. CDR3 amino acids: CASSLGGTRVWDEQYF. CDR3 in DNA: TGTGCCAGCAGCTTAGGGGGGACGCGGGTTTGGGACGAGCAGTACTTC.

This clone was observed once. V gene TRBV28 combines with J gene TRBJ1-2; 10 bases are a match to TRBD1. J lost 4 bases, V lost 5 bases, and 7 bases had no gene match. The CDR3 runs 15 residues. Per the germline V gene, CDR1 is MDHEN and CDR2 is SYDVKM. CDR3 nucleotide sequence: TGTGCCAGCAGTGCACCCGGGACAGGGGTCTATGGCTACACCTTC. Amino acid sequence: CASSAPGTGVYGYTF.

The chain couples TRBV3-1 (or the pseudogene TRBV3-2) to TRBJ1-6, with D uncertain. The CDR3 totals 14 residues. Per germline, CDR1 LGHDT and CDR2 YNNKEL (reference sequence). V lost 4 bases, J lost 9 bases, and 13 bases lay in between. The DNA for the CDR3 is TGTGCCAGCAGCCCGGACTTTGCGGGTTCACCCCTCCACTTT. Encoded protein: CASSPDFAGSPLHF.

V usage is TRBV19 and J usage is TRBJ2-7; D tentatively fits TRBD1 or TRBD2 (7 bases each). Germline values: CDR1 LNHDA, CDR2 SQIVND (reference sequence). The length of the CDR3 is 15 residues. The germline V and J ends were trimmed by 7 bases and 5 bases, with 21 bases remaining between them. The CDR3 loop is CASTLRGGTRDEQYF. As DNA, the CDR3 is TGTGCCAGTACCCTCAGGGGGGGGACAAGAGACGAGCAGTACTTC.

This clone was seen only once. The V gene is TRBV2, the J gene TRBJ1-1, with D uncertain. Deletions cut 4 bases from V and 10 bases from J, with 22 bases between. This CDR3 is built from 15 residues. Germline V gene sequence: CDR1 SNHLY, CDR2 FYNNEI. CDR3 protein: CASSVRPPESDLAFF. CDR3 coding DNA: TGTGCCAGCAGTGTCAGGCCTCCGGAATCGGATCTAGCTTTCTTT.